The rows below give T cell receptor beta chains drawn from one sample of a study of blood T cell repertoires in COVID-19. Sequenced by immunoSEQ multiplex PCR; TCRdb stores in-frame clones only, minus some. Of 180,000 or so clones in the sample, over 80% were seen once. Sequenced input: PBMCs or T cells enriched from blood (not recorded which). These TCRs come from a woman aged 60-75 years who had recovered from COVID-19. Each CDR3 is given with its conserved first and last residue. D genes are given only for firm matches. Clone size, where shown, is once, few, many, or a class for clones that have expanded.

d_call clone_size j_call v_call cdr3_aa cdr3_nt
TRBD1 NA TRBJ2-7 TRBV11-1 CASSTRQGYAYEQYF TGTGCCAGCAGCACCCGACAGGGCTACGCCTACGAGCAGTACTTC
NA few TRBJ1-1 TRBV7-9 CASSVTQNTEAFF TGTGCCAGTTCTGTGACACAGAACACTGAAGCTTTCTTT
NA NA TRBJ2-5 TRBV13 CASSYGPETQYF TGTGCCAGCAGCTATGGGCCAGAGACCCAGTACTTC
TRBD1 NA TRBJ2-7 TRBV27 CASSQRTGPYEQYF TGTGCCAGCAGCCAACGGACAGGGCCCTACGAGCAGTACTTC
TRBD1 NA TRBJ1-3 TRBV18 CASSPDRVLSGNTIYF TGTGCCAGCTCACCCGACAGGGTGCTCTCTGGAAACACCATATATTTT
TRBD1 NA TRBJ1-5 TRBV10-3 CAISEQGPNQPQHF TGTGCCATCAGTGAACAGGGGCCCAATCAGCCCCAGCATTTT
NA once TRBJ2-3 TRBV5-1 CASSLNRRRTDTQYF TGCGCCAGCAGCTTGAACAGGAGACGCACAGATACGCAGTATTTT
NA NA TRBJ1-3 TRBV10-3 CAISGDWWSGNTIYF TGTGCCATCAGCGGGGACTGGTGGTCTGGAAACACCATATATTTT
TRBD1 NA TRBJ1-6 TRBV5-6 CASSQRSGTGYSPLHF TGTGCCAGCAGCCAACGGTCTGGGACAGGGTATTCACCCCTCCACTTT
NA NA TRBJ2-1 TRBV21-1 CASSPRRAGDAYNEQFF TGTGCCAGCAGCCCCCGAAGAGCGGGAGACGCCTACAATGAGCAGTTCTTC
NA NA TRBJ2-4 TRBV11-2 CASSPSGRGFGIQYF TGTGCCAGCAGCCCATCTGGGCGAGGGTTTGGCATTCAGTACTTC
TRBD2 once TRBJ2-3 TRBV18 CASSPLGSGGTDTQYF TGTGCCAGCTCCCCACTAGGTAGCGGGGGCACAGATACGCAGTATTTT
TRBD1 NA TRBJ1-2 TRBV28 CASSPPGQGARGYTF TGTGCCAGCAGTCCGCCGGGACAGGGGGCGCGTGGCTACACCTTC
NA NA TRBJ2-5 TRBV28 CASRPAASYQETQYF TGTGCCAGCAGACCTGCGGCGTCGTACCAAGAGACCCAGTACTTC
TRBD2 NA TRBJ2-1 TRBV3-1/TRBV3-2 CASRSTSGRIDEQFF TGTGCCAGCCGGTCGACTAGCGGGAGAATCGATGAGCAGTTCTTC
NA NA TRBJ1-2 TRBV5-1 CASSSTVSDYGYTF TGCGCCAGCAGCTCGACAGTCAGTGATTATGGCTACACCTTC
NA NA TRBJ1-4 TRBV7-2 CASSLERSNEKLFF TGTGCCAGCAGCTTAGAGAGATCGAATGAAAAACTGTTTTTT
NA once TRBJ1-2 TRBV5-4 CASSLVAGNGYTF TGTGCCAGCAGCTTGGTCGCAGGGAATGGCTACACCTTC
NA few TRBJ1-2 TRBV7-9 CASSPDSKVGYTF TGTGCCAGCAGCCCTGACAGTAAGGTTGGCTACACCTTC
TRBD1 NA TRBJ2-1 TRBV27 CASSHRGPMDEQFF TGTGCCAGCAGCCACAGGGGGCCGATGGATGAGCAGTTCTTC
NA NA TRBJ1-5 TRBV15 CATSSQRGVGQPQHF TGTGCCACCAGCAGCCAACGTGGAGTGGGTCAGCCCCAGCATTTT
NA NA TRBJ1-2 TRBV6-5 CASSYRGAGNYGYTF TGTGCCAGCAGTTACCGGGGGGCAGGGAACTATGGCTACACCTTC
TRBD2 few TRBJ2-1 TRBV5-4 CASTLAGGGDEQFF TGTGCCAGCACCCTAGCGGGAGGAGGGGATGAGCAGTTCTTC
NA NA TRBJ2-5 TRBV3-1/TRBV3-2 CASSAKGGAWETQYF TGTGCCAGCAGCGCTAAGGGGGGGGCCTGGGAGACCCAGTACTTC
NA NA TRBJ2-1 TRBV20-1 CSAAVLDEQFF TGCAGTGCTGCCGTACTAGATGAGCAGTTCTTC
TRBD2 few TRBJ2-7 TRBV9 CASSVEGLAGEQYF TGTGCCAGCAGCGTAGAGGGACTAGCGGGAGAGCAGTACTTC
NA NA TRBJ2-5 TRBV5-1 CASSKKDSQETQYF TGCGCCAGCAGCAAAAAAGACAGTCAAGAGACCCAGTACTTC
TRBD2 NA TRBJ2-5 TRBV5-1 CASSTGTSEETQYF TGCGCCAGCAGCACAGGGACTAGTGAAGAGACCCAGTACTTC
NA NA TRBJ1-2 TRBV2 CASRTGKEYGYTF TGTGCCAGCAGAACAGGGAAGGAATATGGCTACACCTTC
NA NA TRBJ2-1 TRBV2 CASILEIGREQFF TGTGCCAGCATCCTAGAAATAGGAAGGGAGCAGTTCTTC
TRBD2 NA TRBJ2-7 TRBV2 CASSVRGGDANEQYF TGTGCCAGCAGTGTCCGCGGGGGGGATGCGAACGAGCAGTACTTC
NA once TRBJ2-7 TRBV28 CASTGGFSYEQYF TGTGCCAGCACAGGCGGGTTCTCCTACGAGCAGTACTTC
NA once TRBJ2-7 TRBV3-1/TRBV3-2 CASSQGAGSSYEQYF TGTGCCAGCAGCCAAGGTGCTGGGAGCTCCTACGAGCAGTACTTC
TRBD1 NA TRBJ1-2 TRBV15 CATSRGGTGTGGGYTF TGTGCCACCAGCAGAGGTGGGACAGGGACTGGTGGTGGCTACACCTTC
NA NA TRBJ2-2 TRBV28 CASNAGAGELFF TGTGCCAGCAACGCCGGGGCCGGGGAGCTGTTTTTT
NA NA TRBJ2-7 TRBV19 CASSGPRSGSYEQYF TGTGCCAGTAGTGGCCCGAGATCGGGTAGCTACGAGCAGTACTTC
NA NA TRBJ2-7 TRBV30 CAWSTTGNYEQYF TGTGCCTGGAGTACGACAGGCAACTACGAGCAGTACTTC
TRBD1 NA TRBJ1-1 TRBV18 CASSPKTGRTEAFF TGTGCCAGCTCACCAAAGACAGGGCGCACTGAAGCTTTCTTT
TRBD2 NA TRBJ2-3 TRBV4-2 CASSQSGLASDTQYF TGTGCCAGCAGCCAAAGCGGACTAGCGTCAGATACGCAGTATTTT
NA few TRBJ1-5 TRBV28 CASRSGGNQPQHF TGTGCCAGCAGGTCAGGGGGCAATCAGCCCCAGCATTTT
NA NA TRBJ2-3 TRBV29-1 CSAEGGSGTDTQYF TGCAGCGCCGAAGGAGGGAGTGGCACAGATACGCAGTATTTT
NA NA TRBJ2-7 TRBV3-1/TRBV3-2 CASSQGGTSAYEQYF TGTGCCAGCAGCCAAGGCGGGACGTCCGCCTACGAGCAGTACTTC
NA once TRBJ2-1 TRBV19 CASSNPSSEQFF TGTGCCAGTAGTAACCCTAGCAGTGAGCAGTTCTTC
TRBD1 NA TRBJ1-1 TRBV5-4 CASSSRMGQGVAEAFF TGTGCCAGCAGCTCAAGAATGGGACAGGGTGTCGCCGAAGCTTTCTTT
TRBD2 NA TRBJ2-2 TRBV5-5 CASSLVGLEVTGELFF TGTGCCAGCAGCTTGGTAGGACTAGAAGTTACCGGGGAGCTGTTTTTT
NA NA TRBJ1-6 TRBV9 CASSTGGANSPLHF TGTGCCAGCAGCACCGGGGGGGCAAATTCACCCCTCCACTTT
NA NA TRBJ2-1 TRBV3-1/TRBV3-2 CASSQGSLASYNEQFF TGTGCCAGCAGCCAAGGCTCCCTAGCCTCCTACAATGAGCAGTTCTTC
NA once TRBJ1-4 TRBV15 CATSRDRVEKLFF TGTGCCACCAGCAGGGACAGAGTTGAAAAACTGTTTTTT
NA few TRBJ2-1 TRBV7-2 CASSSQGRDWGRNEQFF TGTGCCAGCAGCTCACAGGGGCGGGACTGGGGTCGAAATGAGCAGTTCTTC
TRBD2 NA TRBJ2-2 TRBV7-9 CASGLTSGYTGELFF TGTGCCAGCGGGTTGACTAGCGGTTACACCGGGGAGCTGTTTTTT
NA NA TRBJ2-5 TRBV3-1/TRBV3-2 CASSQVRGETQYF TGTGCCAGCAGCCAAGTCCGAGGGGAGACCCAGTACTTC
TRBD1 NA TRBJ1-1 TRBV5-1 CASSAETGWFTEAFF TGCGCCAGCAGCGCGGAGACAGGGTGGTTCACTGAAGCTTTCTTT
NA NA TRBJ1-2 TRBV7-9 CASSLRGSYGYTF TGTGCCAGCAGCTTAAGGGGTTCTTATGGCTACACCTTC
NA NA TRBJ1-5 TRBV6-1 CASSDRGASNQPQHF TGTGCCAGCAGTGATCGGGGGGCGAGCAATCAGCCCCAGCATTTT
TRBD1 NA TRBJ1-1 TRBV3-1/TRBV3-2 CASSPGQGEDTEAFF TGTGCCAGCAGCCCGGGACAGGGCGAGGATACTGAAGCTTTCTTT